This is a list of T cell receptor beta chains from one sample in a study of blood T cell repertoires in COVID-19. Here immunoSEQ multiplex PCR was the method, and the copy in TCRdb shows in-frame clones only, minus some. There are 200,000 to 250,000 clones in the sample; about 80% occur only once, and 14% to 15% lies in the top ten. The sequenced sample consisted of PBMCs or T cells enriched from blood (not recorded which). The receptors originated from a middle-aged man who had recovered from COVID-19. The CDR3 runs from the conserved cysteine through the conserved F or W. A D gene is named only where the DNA matches it firmly. Clone size is given for some rows only: seen once, a few or many times, or a class if the clone is expanded.

TRBJ1-5	TRBV7-3	-	-	CASSPTVNQPQHF	TGTGCCAGCAGCCCGACAGTAAATCAGCCCCAGCATTTT
TRBJ2-7	TRBV18	few	TRBD1	CASSPPGQALYEQYF	TGTGCCAGCTCCCCCCCGGGACAGGCGCTCTACGAGCAGTACTTC
TRBJ2-1	TRBV11-2	-	-	CASSFRKLNYNEQFF	TGTGCCAGCAGCTTTCGAAAGCTGAACTACAATGAGCAGTTCTTC
TRBJ2-1	TRBV4-2	-	TRBD2	CASSQGTSGSGNEQFF	TGTGCCAGCAGCCAAGGGACTAGCGGGAGTGGCAATGAGCAGTTCTTC
TRBJ1-5	TRBV2	-	TRBD1	CASRKGQEGGNQPQHF	TGTGCCAGCAGAAAGGGACAGGAGGGTGGCAATCAGCCCCAGCATTTT
TRBJ1-2	TRBV25-1	once	TRBD1	CASGTGNYGYTF	TGTGCCAGCGGGACAGGCAACTATGGCTACACCTTC
TRBJ2-7	TRBV5-4	-	-	CASGGTEEQYF	TGTGCCAGCGGGGGGACGGAGGAGCAGTACTTC
TRBJ2-5	TRBV29-1	-	-	CSVVDWAETQYF	TGCAGCGTTGTTGATTGGGCCGAGACCCAGTACTTC
TRBJ2-3	TRBV7-8	-	TRBD1	CASSLSRGRADTQYF	TGTGCCAGCAGTTTAAGCAGGGGGCGAGCAGATACGCAGTATTTT
TRBJ2-1	TRBV29-1	-	TRBD1	CSVPDRGWVEQFF	TGCAGCGTCCCCGACAGGGGGTGGGTTGAGCAGTTCTTC
TRBJ1-4	TRBV3-1/TRBV3-2	-	TRBD1	CASSQGDRAKLFF	TGTGCCAGCAGCCAAGGGGACAGGGCCAAACTGTTTTTT
TRBJ2-1	TRBV7-3	-	-	CASSTTSSPYNEQFF	TGTGCCAGCAGCACCACTAGTAGCCCCTACAATGAGCAGTTCTTC
TRBJ1-6	TRBV18	once	-	CASSPSGARRDSPLHF	TGTGCCAGCTCACCCTCAGGCGCCCGGAGGGATTCACCCCTCCACTTT
TRBJ2-2	TRBV28	once	-	CASGSYRTHFGELFF	TGTGCCAGCGGATCTTACAGGACCCACTTCGGGGAGCTGTTTTTT
TRBJ1-3	TRBV5-5	-	-	CASSSIESGNTIYF	TGTGCCAGCAGCTCTATCGAGTCTGGAAACACCATATATTTT
TRBJ2-1	TRBV5-4	-	TRBD2	CASSIFSGGSSYNEQFF	TGTGCCAGCAGCATTTTTAGCGGGGGGAGCTCCTACAATGAGCAGTTCTTC
TRBJ1-5	TRBV10-3	-	-	CAISESGGRNQPQHF	TGTGCCATCAGTGAGTCGGGTGGGCGCAATCAGCCCCAGCATTTT
TRBJ1-4	TRBV3-1/TRBV3-2	-	-	CASSQVGVMREKLFF	TGTGCCAGCAGCCAAGTCGGGGTGATGCGTGAAAAACTGTTTTTT
TRBJ1-6	TRBV27	-	TRBD1	CASSPDRAGSPLHF	TGTGCCAGCAGTCCGGACAGGGCTGGATCACCCCTCCACTTT
TRBJ2-3	TRBV19	-	-	CASSPTGTSTDTQYF	TGTGCCAGTAGTCCCACAGGAACTAGCACAGATACGCAGTATTTT
TRBJ1-1	TRBV30	few	-	CAWSGLYTEAFF	TGTGCCTGGAGTGGGCTGTATACTGAAGCTTTCTTT
TRBJ1-2	TRBV12-3/TRBV12-4	-	-	CASSQLPGGYTF	TGTGCCAGCAGTCAACTACCCGGGGGCTACACCTTC
TRBJ2-1	TRBV4-2	-	-	CASRPGTIYNEQFF	TGTGCCAGCAGACCAGGGACAATTTACAATGAGCAGTTCTTC
TRBJ2-1	TRBV20-1	-	-	CSAVSYNEQFF	TGCAGTGCTGTTAGCTACAATGAGCAGTTCTTC
TRBJ1-5	TRBV28	-	TRBD1	CASSFGQGGLQPQHF	TGTGCCAGCAGTTTCGGACAGGGGGGACTTCAGCCCCAGCATTTT
TRBJ2-3	TRBV20-1	-	-	CSASVGTSTDTQYF	TGCAGTGCTAGTGTGGGCACTAGCACAGATACGCAGTATTTT
TRBJ1-5	TRBV10-3	-	-	CAISPSRNQPQHF	TGTGCCATCAGTCCTTCGAGGAATCAGCCCCAGCATTTT
TRBJ2-2	TRBV2	-	-	CASMGSDPHTGELFF	TGTGCCAGCATGGGCTCGGATCCGCATACCGGGGAGCTGTTTTTT
TRBJ2-7	TRBV6-5	-	TRBD1	CASSPEGQASYEQYF	TGTGCCAGCAGTCCTGAGGGACAGGCCTCCTACGAGCAGTACTTC
TRBJ1-1	TRBV7-6	-	-	CASSLGVREVGTEAFF	TGTGCCAGCAGCTTAGGAGTAAGGGAGGTAGGGACTGAAGCTTTCTTT
TRBJ2-1	TRBV7-9	-	-	CASSLLDSYNEQFF	TGTGCCAGCAGCCTACTAGACTCCTACAATGAGCAGTTCTTC
TRBJ2-3	TRBV7-3	-	TRBD2	CASSSRLAGVDTQYF	TGTGCCAGCAGCTCCAGACTAGCGGGAGTGGATACGCAGTATTTT
TRBJ2-1	TRBV12-5	-	-	CASAWDIYNEQFF	TGTGCTAGTGCTTGGGACATCTACAATGAGCAGTTCTTC
TRBJ1-1	TRBV9	-	-	CASSAEGPMNTEAFF	TGTGCCAGCAGCGCCGAGGGTCCCATGAACACTGAAGCTTTCTTT
TRBJ2-7	TRBV3-1/TRBV3-2	few	TRBD2	CASSQGTSGITYEQYF	TGTGCCAGCAGCCAAGGGACTAGCGGGATCACCTACGAGCAGTACTTC
TRBJ2-5	TRBV24-1	-	-	CATSDSHIGTQYF	TGTGCCACCAGTGATTCACATATTGGGACCCAGTACTTC
TRBJ2-2	TRBV5-1	few	TRBD2	CASSFGTSGANTGELFF	TGCGCCAGCAGCTTCGGGACTAGCGGCGCGAACACCGGGGAGCTGTTTTTT
TRBJ1-3	TRBV28	once	-	CASSYQGNTIYF	TGTGCCAGCAGTTATCAGGGAAACACCATATATTTT
TRBJ2-1	TRBV5-4	-	-	CASRVQGFSYNEQFF	TGTGCCAGCAGGGTACAGGGTTTCTCCTACAATGAGCAGTTCTTC
TRBJ2-7	TRBV2	-	-	CASSEGGGYVEQYF	TGTGCCAGCAGTGAAGGGGGAGGTTATGTTGAGCAGTACTTC
TRBJ1-1	TRBV28	few	-	CASSLRPGRTEAFF	TGTGCCAGCAGTCTCCGCCCAGGGCGCACTGAAGCTTTCTTT
TRBJ1-4	TRBV6-5	-	-	CAIGGDNGGEKLFF	TGTGCCATCGGTGGGGACAATGGGGGAGAAAAACTGTTTTTT
TRBJ2-3	TRBV5-5	-	-	CASSLPVGRGDTQYF	TGTGCCAGCAGCTTACCGGTGGGGAGAGGGGATACGCAGTATTTT
TRBJ2-7	TRBV10-3	-	-	CAISEHATYEQYF	TGTGCCATCAGTGAGCATGCGACCTACGAGCAGTACTTC
TRBJ1-3	TRBV29-1	-	TRBD1	CSVGQGDTIYF	TGCAGCGTTGGACAGGGGGACACCATATATTTT
TRBJ1-2	TRBV5-1	-	-	CASSLDGKGYGYTF	TGCGCCAGCAGCTTGGACGGGAAGGGCTATGGCTACACCTTC
TRBJ1-2	TRBV5-1	few	-	CASSLEAAPSGYTF	TGCGCCAGCAGCTTGGAGGCAGCCCCTAGTGGCTACACCTTC
TRBJ1-2	TRBV27	-	TRBD1	CASSLYRGANYGYTF	TGTGCCAGCAGTTTATACAGGGGCGCTAACTATGGCTACACCTTC
TRBJ2-3	TRBV28	-	-	CASSLVAYTDTQYF	TGTGCCAGCAGTTTAGTAGCGTACACAGATACGCAGTATTTT
TRBJ1-2	TRBV7-9	-	-	CASSASISDSYGYTF	TGTGCCAGCAGCGCCTCCATCTCGGACTCCTATGGCTACACCTTC
TRBJ1-3	TRBV7-9	few	-	CASLMGGGNTIYF	TGTGCCAGCCTCATGGGGGGAGGAAACACCATATATTTT
TRBJ1-1	TRBV7-8	-	-	CASSLVATEIEEAFF	TGTGCCAGCAGCTTAGTCGCGACGGAGATAGAAGAAGCTTTCTTT